This T cell receptor beta chain was profiled in a study of cytomegalovirus exposure and HLA in healthy donors. Study observations and caveats: A link between a missense DCLRE1C variant and TCR beta V- and J-gene trimming emerged from a later analysis. Presence/absence analyses rested on an assumption that sequencing depth was roughly uniform across donors.

PCR involved 60 Vbeta and 13 Jbeta primers. Assay: immunoSEQ multiplex PCR; the TCRdb copy retains only in-frame clones and omits some. The table shows about 94,000 clones, with over 65% occurring only once. Note on this clone: Its specificity is unknown.

The donors gave bone marrow, and they were healthy. Input material: PBMCs. The sequence derives from a man aged 25 to 45 in good health and CMV-seronegative.

CDR3: CASGLGLATDTQYF. CDR3 nucleotide sequence: TGTGCTAGTGGTTTGGGACTAGCCACAGATACGCAGTATTTT. The gene calls are TRBV12-5 and TRBJ2-3, with TRBD2 matching over 7 bases. From germline, CDR1 is LGHNT and CDR2 FRNRAP. The V gene end was trimmed by 1 base and the J gene end by 2 bases; junction bases not matched to a gene: 0. The CDR3 is 14 amino acids.